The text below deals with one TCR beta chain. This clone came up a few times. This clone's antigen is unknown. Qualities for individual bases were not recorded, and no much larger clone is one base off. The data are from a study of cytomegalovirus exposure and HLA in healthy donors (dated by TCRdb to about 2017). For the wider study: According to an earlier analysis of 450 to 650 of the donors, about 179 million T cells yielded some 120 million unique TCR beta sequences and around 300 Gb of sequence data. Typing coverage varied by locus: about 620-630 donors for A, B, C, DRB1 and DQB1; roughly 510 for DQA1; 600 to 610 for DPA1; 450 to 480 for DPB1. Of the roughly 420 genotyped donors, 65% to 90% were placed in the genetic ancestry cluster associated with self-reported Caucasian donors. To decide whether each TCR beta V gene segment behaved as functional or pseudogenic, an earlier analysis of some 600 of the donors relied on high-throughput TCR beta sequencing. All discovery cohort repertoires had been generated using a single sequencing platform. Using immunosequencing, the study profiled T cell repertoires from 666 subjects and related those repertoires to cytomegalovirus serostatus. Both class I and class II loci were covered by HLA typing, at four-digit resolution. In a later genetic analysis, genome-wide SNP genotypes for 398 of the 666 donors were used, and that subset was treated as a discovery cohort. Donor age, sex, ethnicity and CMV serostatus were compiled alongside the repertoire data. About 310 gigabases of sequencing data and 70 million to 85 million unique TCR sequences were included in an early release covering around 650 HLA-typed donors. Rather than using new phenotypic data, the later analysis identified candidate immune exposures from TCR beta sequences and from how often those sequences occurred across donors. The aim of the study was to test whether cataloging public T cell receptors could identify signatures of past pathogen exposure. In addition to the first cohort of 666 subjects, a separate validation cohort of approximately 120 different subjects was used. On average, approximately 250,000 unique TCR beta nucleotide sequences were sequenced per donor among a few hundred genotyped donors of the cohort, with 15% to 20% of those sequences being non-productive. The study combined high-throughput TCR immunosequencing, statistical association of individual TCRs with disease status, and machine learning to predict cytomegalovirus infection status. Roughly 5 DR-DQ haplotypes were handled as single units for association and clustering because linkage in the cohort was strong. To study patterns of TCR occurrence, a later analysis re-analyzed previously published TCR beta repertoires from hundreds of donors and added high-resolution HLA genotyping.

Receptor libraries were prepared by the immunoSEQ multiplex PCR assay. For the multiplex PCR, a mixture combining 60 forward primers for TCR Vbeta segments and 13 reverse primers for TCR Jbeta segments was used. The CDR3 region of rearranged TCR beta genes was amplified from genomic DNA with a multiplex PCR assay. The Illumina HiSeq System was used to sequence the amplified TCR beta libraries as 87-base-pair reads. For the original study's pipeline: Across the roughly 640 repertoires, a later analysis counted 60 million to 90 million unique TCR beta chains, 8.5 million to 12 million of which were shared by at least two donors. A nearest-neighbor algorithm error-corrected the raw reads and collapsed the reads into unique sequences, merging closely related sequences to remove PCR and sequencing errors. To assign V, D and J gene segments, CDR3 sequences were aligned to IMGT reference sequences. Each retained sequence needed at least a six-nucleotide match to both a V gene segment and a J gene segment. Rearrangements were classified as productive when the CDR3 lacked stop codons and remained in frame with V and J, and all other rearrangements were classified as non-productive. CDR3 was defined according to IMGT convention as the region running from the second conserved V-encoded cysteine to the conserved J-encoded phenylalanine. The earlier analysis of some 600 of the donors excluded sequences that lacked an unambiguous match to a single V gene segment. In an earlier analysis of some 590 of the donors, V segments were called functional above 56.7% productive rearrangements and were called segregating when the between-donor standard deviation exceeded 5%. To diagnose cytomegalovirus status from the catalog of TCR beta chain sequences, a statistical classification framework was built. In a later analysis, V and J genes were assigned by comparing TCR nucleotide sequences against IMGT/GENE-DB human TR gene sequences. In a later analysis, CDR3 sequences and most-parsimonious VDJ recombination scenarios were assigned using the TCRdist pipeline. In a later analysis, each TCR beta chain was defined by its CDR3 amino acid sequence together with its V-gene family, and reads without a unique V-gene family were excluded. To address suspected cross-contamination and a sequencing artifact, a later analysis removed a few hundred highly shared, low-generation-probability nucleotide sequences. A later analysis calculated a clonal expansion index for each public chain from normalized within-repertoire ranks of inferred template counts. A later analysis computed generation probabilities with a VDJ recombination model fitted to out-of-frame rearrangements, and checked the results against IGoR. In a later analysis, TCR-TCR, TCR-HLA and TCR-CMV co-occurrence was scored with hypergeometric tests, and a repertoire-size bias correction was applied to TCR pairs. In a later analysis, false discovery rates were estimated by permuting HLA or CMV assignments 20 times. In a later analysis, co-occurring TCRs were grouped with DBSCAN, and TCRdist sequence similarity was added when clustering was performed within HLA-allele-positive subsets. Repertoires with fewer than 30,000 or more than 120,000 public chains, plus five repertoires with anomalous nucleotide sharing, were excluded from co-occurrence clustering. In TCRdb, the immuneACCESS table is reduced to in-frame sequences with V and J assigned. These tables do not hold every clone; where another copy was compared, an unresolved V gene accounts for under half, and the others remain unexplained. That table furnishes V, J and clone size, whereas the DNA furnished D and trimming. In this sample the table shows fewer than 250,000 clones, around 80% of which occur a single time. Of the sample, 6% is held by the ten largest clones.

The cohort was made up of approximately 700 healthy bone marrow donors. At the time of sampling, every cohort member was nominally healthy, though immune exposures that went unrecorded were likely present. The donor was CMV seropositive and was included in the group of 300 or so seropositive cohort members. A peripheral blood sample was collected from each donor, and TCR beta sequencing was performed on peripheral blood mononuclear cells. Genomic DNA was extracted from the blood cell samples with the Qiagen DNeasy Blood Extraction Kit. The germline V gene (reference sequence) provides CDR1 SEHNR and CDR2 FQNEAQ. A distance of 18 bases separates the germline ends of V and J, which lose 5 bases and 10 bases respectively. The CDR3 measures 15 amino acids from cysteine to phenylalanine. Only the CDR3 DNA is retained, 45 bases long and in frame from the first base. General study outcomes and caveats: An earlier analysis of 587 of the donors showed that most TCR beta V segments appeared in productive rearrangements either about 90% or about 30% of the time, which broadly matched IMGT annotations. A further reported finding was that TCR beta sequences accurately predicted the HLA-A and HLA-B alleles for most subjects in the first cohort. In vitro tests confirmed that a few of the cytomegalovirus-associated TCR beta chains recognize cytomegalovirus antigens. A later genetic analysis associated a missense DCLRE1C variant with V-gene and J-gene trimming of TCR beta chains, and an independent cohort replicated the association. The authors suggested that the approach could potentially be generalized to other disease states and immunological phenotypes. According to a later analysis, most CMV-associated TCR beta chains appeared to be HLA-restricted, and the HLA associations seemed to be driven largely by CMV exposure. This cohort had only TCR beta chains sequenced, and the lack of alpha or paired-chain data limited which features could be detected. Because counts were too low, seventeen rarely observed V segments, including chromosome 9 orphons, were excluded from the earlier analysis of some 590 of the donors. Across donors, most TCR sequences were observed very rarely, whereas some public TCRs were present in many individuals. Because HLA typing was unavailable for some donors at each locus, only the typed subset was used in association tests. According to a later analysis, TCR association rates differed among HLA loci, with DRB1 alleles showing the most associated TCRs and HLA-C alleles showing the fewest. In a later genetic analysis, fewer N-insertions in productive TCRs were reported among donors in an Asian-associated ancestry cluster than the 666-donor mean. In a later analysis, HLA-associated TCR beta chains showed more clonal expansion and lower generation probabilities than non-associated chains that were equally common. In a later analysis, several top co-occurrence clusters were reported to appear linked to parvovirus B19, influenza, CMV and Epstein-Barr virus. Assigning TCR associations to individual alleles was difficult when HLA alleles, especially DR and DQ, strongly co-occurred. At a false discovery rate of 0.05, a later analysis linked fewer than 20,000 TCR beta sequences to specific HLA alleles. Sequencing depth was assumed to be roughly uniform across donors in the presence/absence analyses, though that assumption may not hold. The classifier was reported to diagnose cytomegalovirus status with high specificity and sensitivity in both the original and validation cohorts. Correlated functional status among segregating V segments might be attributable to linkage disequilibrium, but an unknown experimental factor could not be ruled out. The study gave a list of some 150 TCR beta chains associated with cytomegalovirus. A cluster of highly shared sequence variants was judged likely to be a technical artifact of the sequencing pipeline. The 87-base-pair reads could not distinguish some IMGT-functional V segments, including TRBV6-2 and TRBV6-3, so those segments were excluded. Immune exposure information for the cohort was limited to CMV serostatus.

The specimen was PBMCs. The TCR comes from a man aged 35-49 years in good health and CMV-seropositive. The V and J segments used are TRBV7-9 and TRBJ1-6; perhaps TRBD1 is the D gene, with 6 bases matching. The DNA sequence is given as TGTGCCAGCAGCACCCGGACAGCGGTGGACTCACCCCTCCACTTT. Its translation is CASSTRTAVDSPLHF.